This TCR beta chain was recovered during a study of T-cell memory formation after mild COVID-19. A single record per CDR3 protein comes from TCRdb applying MiXCR to the 5' RACE reads. Counted here are about 430,000 distinct CDR3 sequences, more than 20% occurring once; the ten biggest clones make up around 8.8%. The CDR3 loop spans 18 amino acids. The trim removed 3 bases at V and 1 base at J, leaving 15 bases unmatched. Germline V gives CDR1 LGHNT, CDR2 FRNRAP. Study results and limitations: Some clones that responded were present in memory (sampled pre-infection), which suggests cross-reactive memory joined.

This clonotype was detected a few times. No antigen is known for it. The chain is built from TRBV12-5 and TRBJ2-7; the match to TRBD1 covers 7 bases. Sequencing used PBMCs or a T cell subset sorted from them (not recorded which). This clonotype was obtained from an adult woman who had mild COVID-19 (a few samples of this study predate the infection). Cell type and time point are not known. This CDR3 reads CASGFLLPPPGQSYEQYF. DNA for the CDR3: TGTGCTAGTGGTTTCCTACTACCCCCTCCGGGACAGTCCTACGAGCAGTACTTC.